The 29 T cell receptor beta chains reported below all come from one sample, sequenced in a study of T cells in Graves' hyperthyroidism and ophthalmopathy. From RNA transcripts, TCR beta CDR3 regions were amplified. HTBI primers were employed in a first-round RT-PCR of the TCR CDR3. MiXCR was run by TCRdb on the multiplex PCR reads, yielding one entry per CDR3 protein. The sample yields about 160,000 distinct CDR3 sequences, 9.4% seen once. Input material: blood. The receptors derive from a young woman with Graves' hyperthyroidism that later progressed to Graves' ophthalmopathy.

At least ten counts were recorded for this clonotype. The genes are TRBV7-2 and TRBJ2-1, with D possibly being TRBD1 (6 bases). Trimming took 4 bases from V and 5 from J, leaving 12 bases between them. This CDR3 contains 14 residues. Per germline, CDR1 SGHTA and CDR2 FQGNSA. CDR3 protein: CASSSNRDNNEQFF. The CDR3 region has the DNA TGTGCCAGCAGCTCGAACCGGGACAACAATGAGCAGTTCTTC.

V and J are TRBV7-2 and TRBJ2-2; 8 nucleotides agree with TRBD1. Germline V lookup: CDR1 SGHTA, CDR2 FQGNSA. V was clipped by 1 base and J by 1 base; unmatched bases: 5. This CDR3 is built from 17 residues. The DNA for the CDR3 is TGTGCCAGCAGCTTAGATTTCGGGACAGGGAACACCGGGGAGCTGTTTTTT. It encodes CASSLDFGTGNTGELFF.

The V and J genes are TRBV20-1 and TRBJ2-3; 10 bases agree with TRBD1. V lost 3 bases to trimming and J lost 4 bases; unmatched junction nucleotides: 7. Germline V CDR1 and CDR2: DFQATT, SNEGSKA (reference sequence). The CDR3 loop spans 15 amino acids. The CDR3 protein is CSARPETGGPDTQYF. The DNA of the CDR3 is TGCAGTGCTAGGCCCGAGACAGGGGGCCCAGATACGCAGTATTTT.

In this sample, this clonotype turned up many times. V usage is TRBV5-1 and J usage is TRBJ2-3; D is undetermined. CDR3 length: 16 amino acids. Trimming cost V 0 bases and J 5 bases, with 16 bases left between them. From germline, CDR1 is SGHRS and CDR2 YFSETQ. CDR3 bases: TGCGCCAGCAGCTTGGCCACATTCGATCGCGGAGATACGCAGTATTTT. Protein: CASSLATFDRGDTQYF.

This clonotype was observed at least ten times. V gene TRBV20-1 combines with J gene TRBJ2-2; D ambiguous. Germline V gene data show CDR1 as DFQATT and CDR2 as SNEGSKA (reference sequence). CDR3 size: 12 residues. Trimming shortened V by 1 base and J by 5 bases, and 5 bases separated the two germline ends. In DNA form, the CDR3 reads TGCAGTGCTAGAGCAGAAACCGGGGAGCTGTTTTTT. It translates to CSARAETGELFF.

There are many counts of this clonotype. The genes are TRBV3-1 and TRBJ2-7; a weak D match, TRBD2 (5 bases). The CDR3 loop spans 12 amino acids. Germline CDR1 LGHDT, CDR2 YNNKEL (reference sequence). V was clipped by 8 bases and J by 0 bases, with 8 bases between them. CDR3 DNA sequence: TGTGCCAGCGAGGGTAACTCCTACGAGCAGTACTTC. This codes for CASEGNSYEQYF.

The J gene is TRBJ1-5, the V gene TRBV28; D remains unclear. Per germline, CDR1 MDHEN and CDR2 SYDVKM. The length of the CDR3 is 18 residues. V shed 5 bases and J shed 5 bases, with 25 bases lying between them. CDR3 residues: CASSHNKIRSSHHQPQHF. As DNA, the CDR3 is TGTGCCAGCAGTCATAATAAAATCCGGTCGTCACATCATCAGCCCCAGCATTTT.

The table lists this clonotype with many counts. This chain links TRBV15 with TRBJ2-1, with unresolved D. Germline CDR1 reads LNHNV; CDR2 reads YYDKDF (reference sequence). This CDR3 has 12 amino acids. V lost 1 base and J lost 8, with 6 bases in between. The CDR3 bases are TGTGCCACCAGCAGAGGTCTAGATGAGCAGTTCTTC. It is translated as CATSRGLDEQFF.

V usage is TRBV11-2 and J usage is TRBJ2-1, with D perhaps being TRBD1 or TRBD2 (5 bases each). CDR1 and CDR2 (germline): SGHAT, FQNNGV. The CDR3 covers 18 residues. V was trimmed by 0 bases and J by 0 bases, leaving 15 bases between them. The CDR3 DNA reads as TGTGCCAGCAGCTTAGATTCGGGGACCCCGTACTCCTACAATGAGCAGTTCTTC. It codes for CASSLDSGTPYSYNEQFF.

This clonotype was counted ten times or more. The chain joins TRBV2 to TRBJ1-1; no clear D gene. The length of the CDR3 is 13 residues. V lost 8 bases and J 1 base, leaving 11 bases between the germline ends. The germline V gene has CDR1 SNHLY and CDR2 FYNNEI. The CDR3 reads CASRGGWNTEAFF. The CDR3 DNA sequence: TGTGCCAGCCGTGGAGGGTGGAACACTGAAGCTTTCTTT.

The chain joins TRBV5-5 to TRBJ1-1, with D perhaps matching TRBD1 (6 bases). Between the trimmed V and J ends, which lost 4 bases and 4 bases, there was a span of 17 bases. The germline V gene encodes CDR1 SGHKS and CDR2 YYEKEE (reference sequence). CDR3 length equals 15 residues. The CDR3 nucleotides are TGTGCCAGCAGCCCATCCACGACAGGAGGCACTGAAGCTTTCTTT. This codes for CASSPSTTGGTEAFF.

The table lists this clonotype with many counts. The chain couples TRBV12-3 or TRBV12-4 to TRBJ1-4, with D possibly matching TRBD1 (6 bases). CDR3 length equals 16 residues. Trimming removed 3 bases from V and 4 bases from J, with 15 bases in between. The CDR3 coding sequence is TGTGCCAGCAGTTTTTCGAGAAGGACAGTTAATGAAAAACTGTTTTTT. Translation: CASSFSRRTVNEKLFF.

This clonotype was picked up many times. The chain carries TRBV20-1 and TRBJ2-2, with a tentative D call TRBD1 (6 bases). CDR1 is DFQATT and CDR2 is SNEGSKA in the germline V gene (reference sequence). V lost 7 bases, J lost 4 bases, and 16 bases lay in between. The CDR3 covers 14 residues. CDR3 in DNA: TGCAGTGTTCTGGGGGCTTCTGGCACCGGGGAGCTGTTTTTT. Amino acids: CSVLGASGTGELFF.

This clonotype occurred many times. The rearrangement joins TRBV20-1 to TRBJ1-1; no firm D call. The CDR3 loop spans 14 amino acids. The germline V gene encodes CDR1 DFQATT and CDR2 SNEGSKA (reference sequence). V was pared by 6 bases and J by 1 base, with 15 bases between. CDR3 in amino acids: CSALATIWNTEAFF. CDR3 DNA sequence: TGCAGTGCGCTCGCTACGATATGGAACACTGAAGCTTTCTTT.

This clonotype has ten or more counts. The chain carries TRBV2 and TRBJ2-7; a weak D match, TRBD1 (6 bases). Germline CDR1 and CDR2: SNHLY and FYNNEI. Trimming stripped 4 bases from V and 3 bases from J, with 13 bases between. This CDR3 comprises 14 residues. This CDR3 is CASSAPGDLYEQYF. The CDR3 DNA is TGTGCCAGCAGTGCTCCAGGGGACCTCTACGAGCAGTACTTC.

This clonotype was found many times. The chain joins TRBV4-1 to TRBJ1-2; 10 nucleotides agree with TRBD1. The CDR3 totals 15 residues. Trimming cost V 3 bases and J 7 bases; bases outside gene matches: 8. Germline V gene data show CDR1 as MGHRA and CDR2 as YSYEKL. The CDR3 DNA sequence: TGCGCCAGCAGCCAGCCTTTAGACAGGGGGCCTGGCTACACCTTC. It specifies CASSQPLDRGPGYTF.

On this clonotype: This may come from a read error, since a much larger clone is one base off. This CDR3 is CASREPPRRVSYNEQFF. The CDR3 nucleotides read TGTGCCAGCAGAGAACCCCCGAGACGGGTCTCCTACAATGAGCAGTTCTTC. The J gene is TRBJ2-1, the V gene TRBV6-1; D ambiguous. The CDR3 totals 17 residues. Germline assignment: CDR1 MNHNS and CDR2 SASEGT. V lost 6 bases and J lost 0, with 18 bases in between.

This clonotype was picked up many times. The chain has TRBV7-9 and TRBJ2-5; D is unresolved. Germline values: CDR1 SEHNR, CDR2 FQNEAQ (reference sequence). The V end lost 4 bases, the J end lost 7 bases, and 16 bases lay between the germline ends. The CDR3 sequence is 14 residues long. Here the CDR3 reads CASSSYSQDVTQYF. The CDR3 coding sequence is TGTGCCAGCAGCTCTTATAGCCAGGATGTGACCCAGTACTTC.

This clonotype is a singleton in its sample. A read error may explain this, as a much larger clone is one base away. As the CDR3 is not closed by the conserved phenylalanine or tryptophan, this likely results from a read error. The rearrangement links TRBV6-4 to TRBJ1-1; D is ambiguous. In germline, CDR1 is MRHNA, CDR2 SNTAGT. Between the trimmed V and J ends, which lost 2 bases and 1 base, there was a span of 11 bases. The CDR3 covers 15 residues. The CDR3: CASSDRAGGNTEAFS. The CDR3 nucleotides are TGTGCCAGCAGTGACAGGGCAGGCGGGAACACTGAAGCTTTCTCT.

This clonotype has a count of ten or more. This chain uses TRBV6-1 with TRBJ2-3, with D uncertain. V gave up 4 bases and J gave up 6 bases, with 20 bases separating them. Germline values: CDR1 MNHNS, CDR2 SASEGT. This CDR3 has 16 residues. The CDR3 loop is CASSVTVPPSSDTQYF. CDR3 sequence (DNA): TGTGCCAGCAGTGTAACCGTGCCCCCCAGTTCCGATACGCAGTATTTT.

This clonotype turned up a few times. This chain links TRBV4-1 with TRBJ1-5; TRBD1 agrees at 8 bases. The germline V gene encodes CDR1 MGHRA and CDR2 YSYEKL. The CDR3 covers 17 residues. With V trimmed by 5 bases and J by 4 bases, 13 bases remained unmatched. The CDR3 is CASSGDPRDRRNQPQHF. As DNA, the CDR3 is TGCGCCAGCAGCGGGGACCCCCGGGACAGGAGAAATCAGCCCCAGCATTTT.

This rearrangement joins TRBV5-5 to TRBJ2-6; unclear D gene. Per germline, CDR1 SGHKS and CDR2 YYEKEE (reference sequence). V was cut by 2 bases and J by 0 bases, with 6 bases left in between. This CDR3 spans 15 amino acids. The CDR3 DNA is TGTGCCAGCAGCTTAACCTTCTCTGGGGCCAACGTCCTGACTTTC. Translating gives CASSLTFSGANVLTF.

The chain couples TRBV2 to TRBJ2-2, with unresolved D. CDR3 length: 12 amino acids. The germline CDR1 and CDR2 sequences are SNHLY and FYNNEI. V was cut by 8 bases and J by 8 bases, with 12 bases left in between. The CDR3 sequence is CASGSPTGELFF. The CDR3 nucleotides read TGTGCCAGCGGTTCACCCACTGGGGAGCTGTTTTTT.

This clonotype was seen at least ten times. The chain recombines TRBV29-1 with TRBJ2-5; unclear D gene. The V gene's germline CDR1 is SQVTM and CDR2 ANQGSEA. V was shortened by 0 bases and J by 9 bases, with 8 bases between the two germline ends. The length of the CDR3 is 11 residues. CDR3 coding DNA: TGCAGCGTTGAAGAGGCGGCGGCCCAGTACTTC. This translates into CSVEEAAAQYF. The variable domain in full, with the rest retrieved from reference TRBV29-1 and TRBJ2-5, is SAVISQKPSRDICQRGTSLTIQCQVDSQVTMMFWYRQQPGQSLTLIATANQGSEATYESGFVIDKFPISRPNLTFSTLTVSNMSPEDSSIYLCSVEEAAAQYFGPGTRLLVL.

This clonotype occurred many times. The chain carries TRBV25-1 and TRBJ1-1, with D unclear. Per germline, CDR1 MGHDK and CDR2 SYGVNS. V was trimmed by 2 bases and J by 3 bases, leaving 10 bases between them. The CDR3 is 14 amino acids. DNA of the CDR3: TGTGCCAGCAGTGAAGTCGGGGAGGACACTGAAGCTTTCTTT. Protein product: CASSEVGEDTEAFF.

This clonotype was found a few times. V is TRBV6-1 and J is TRBJ1-5, with D possibly being TRBD1 (6 bases). With 0 bases removed from V and 7 bases from J, the gap between germline ends came to 13 bases. The CDR3 length is 15 residues. Germline V gene lookup returns CDR1 MNHNS and CDR2 SASEGT. DNA of the CDR3: TGTGCCAGCAGTGAAGCAGGGGGGGGGGTGCAGCCCCAGCATTTT. Its protein is CASSEAGGGVQPQHF.

This clonotype has a count of ten or more. The V gene is TRBV20-1, the J gene TRBJ2-7; 11 bases are shared with TRBD1. This CDR3 spans 14 amino acids. Per the germline V gene, CDR1 is DFQATT and CDR2 is SNEGSKA (reference sequence). Losses at the gene ends were 5 bases for V and 2 bases for J; bases not matched to a gene: 5. In DNA form, the CDR3 reads TGCAGTGCTGAGGACAGGGGGCAGACCTACGAGCAGTACTTC. It translates to CSAEDRGQTYEQYF.

This clonotype was counted many times. The chain joins TRBV30 to TRBJ1-4; TRBD1 aligns across 9 bases. This CDR3 is built from 14 residues. J was trimmed by 7 bases and V by 0 bases; bases with no gene match: 3. Germline V lookup: CDR1 GTSNPN, CDR2 SVGIG (reference sequence). The CDR3 region has the DNA TGTGCCTGGAGTGTACAGGGGGCAAGTGAAAAACTGTTTTTT. This codes for CAWSVQGASEKLFF.

This clonotype has only a few counts. Just one base apart from a much larger clone, this may be a read error. The gene calls are TRBV11-2 and TRBJ2-2, with D maybe TRBD1 (6 bases). CDR3 length: 15 amino acids. CDR1 is SGHAT, CDR2 FQNNGV, per germline. The CDR3, as DNA: TGTACCAGCAGCTTAGAGGGACAGAACACCGGGGAGCTGTTTTTT. Translating it yields CTSSLEGQNTGELFF.